This TCR beta chain stems from a study of cytomegalovirus exposure and HLA in healthy donors. Study-level findings and limits: In a later analysis, DRB1 alleles had the most associated TCRs; HLA-C alleles the fewest.

With regard to this clone: No antigen is known for it.

Per germline, CDR1 MDHEN and CDR2 SYDVKM. The CDR3 length is 13 residues. V was pared by 6 bases and J by 0 bases, with 9 bases between. 13 Jbeta primers and 60 Vbeta primers were used for the PCR. Sequenced by immunoSEQ multiplex PCR; TCRdb stores in-frame clones only, minus some. The table shows 150,000 or so clones, with 75% occurring only once. This chain connects TRBV28 to TRBJ2-7, with a weak D call TRBD1 (6 bases). Sequencing was carried out using PBMCs. The sequence was collected from a man in his late teens or twenties in good health and CMV-seropositive. CDR3 in amino acids: CASRKQGSYEQYF. In nucleotides, the CDR3 is TGTGCCAGCAGAAAACAGGGCTCCTACGAGCAGTACTTC.